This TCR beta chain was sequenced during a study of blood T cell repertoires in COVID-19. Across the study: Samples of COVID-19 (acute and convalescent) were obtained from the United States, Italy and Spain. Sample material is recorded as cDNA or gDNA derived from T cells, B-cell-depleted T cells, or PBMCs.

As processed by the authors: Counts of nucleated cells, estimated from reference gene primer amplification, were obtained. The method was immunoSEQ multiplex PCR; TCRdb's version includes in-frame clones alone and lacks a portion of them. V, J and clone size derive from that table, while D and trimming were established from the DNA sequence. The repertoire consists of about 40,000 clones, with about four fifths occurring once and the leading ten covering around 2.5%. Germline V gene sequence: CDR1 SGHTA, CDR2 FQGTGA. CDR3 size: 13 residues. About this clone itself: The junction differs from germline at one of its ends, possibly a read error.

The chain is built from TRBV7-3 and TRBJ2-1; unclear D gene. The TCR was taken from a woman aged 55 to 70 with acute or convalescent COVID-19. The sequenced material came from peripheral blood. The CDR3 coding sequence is TGCGCCAGCAGCTTGGAGTCCTACAATGAGCAGTTCTTC. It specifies CASSLESYNEQFF. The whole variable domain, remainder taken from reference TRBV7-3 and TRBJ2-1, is GAGVSQTPSNKVTEKGKYVELRCDPISGHTALYWYRQSLGQGPEFLIYFQGTGAADDSGLPNDRFFAVRPEGSVSTLKIQRTERGDSAVYLCASSLESYNEQFFGPGTRLTVL.